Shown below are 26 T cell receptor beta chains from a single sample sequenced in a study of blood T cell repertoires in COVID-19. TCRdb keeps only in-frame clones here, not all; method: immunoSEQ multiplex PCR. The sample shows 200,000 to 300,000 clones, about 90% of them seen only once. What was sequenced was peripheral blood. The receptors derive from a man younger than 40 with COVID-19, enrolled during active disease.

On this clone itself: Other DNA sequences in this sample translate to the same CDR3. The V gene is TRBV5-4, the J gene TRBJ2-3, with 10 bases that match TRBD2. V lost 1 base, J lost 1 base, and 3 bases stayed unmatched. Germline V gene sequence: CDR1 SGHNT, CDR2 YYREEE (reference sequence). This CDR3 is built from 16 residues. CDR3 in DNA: TGTGCCAGCAGCTTGCGTCTAGCGGGGGGCACAGATACGCAGTATTTT. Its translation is CASSLRLAGGTDTQYF.

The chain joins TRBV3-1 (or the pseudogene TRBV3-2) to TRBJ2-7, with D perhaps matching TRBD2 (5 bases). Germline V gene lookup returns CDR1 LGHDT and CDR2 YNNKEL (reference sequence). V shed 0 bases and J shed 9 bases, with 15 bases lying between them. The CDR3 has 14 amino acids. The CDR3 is CASSQDSDTVAQYF. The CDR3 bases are TGTGCCAGCAGCCAAGATAGCGACACAGTTGCGCAGTACTTC.

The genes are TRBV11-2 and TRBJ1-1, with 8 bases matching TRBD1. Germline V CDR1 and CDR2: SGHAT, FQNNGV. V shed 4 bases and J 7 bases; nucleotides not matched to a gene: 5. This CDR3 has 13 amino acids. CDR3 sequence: CASSSQGAGEAFF. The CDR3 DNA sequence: TGTGCCAGCAGCTCGCAGGGGGCGGGTGAAGCTTTCTTT.

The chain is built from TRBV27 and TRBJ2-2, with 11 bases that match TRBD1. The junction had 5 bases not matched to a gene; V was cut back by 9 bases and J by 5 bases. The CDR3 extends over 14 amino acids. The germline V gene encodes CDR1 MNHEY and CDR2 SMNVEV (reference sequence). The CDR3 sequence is CASSRDRGTGELFF. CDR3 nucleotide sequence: TGTGCCAGTAGCCGGGACAGGGGGACCGGGGAGCTGTTTTTT.

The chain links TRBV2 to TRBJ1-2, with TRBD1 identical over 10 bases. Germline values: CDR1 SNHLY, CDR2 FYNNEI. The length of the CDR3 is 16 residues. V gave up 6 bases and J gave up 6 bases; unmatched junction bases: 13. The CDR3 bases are TGTGCCAGCAGGGCAGACAGGGGGCGTTTTATTCATGGCTACACCTTC. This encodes CASRADRGRFIHGYTF.

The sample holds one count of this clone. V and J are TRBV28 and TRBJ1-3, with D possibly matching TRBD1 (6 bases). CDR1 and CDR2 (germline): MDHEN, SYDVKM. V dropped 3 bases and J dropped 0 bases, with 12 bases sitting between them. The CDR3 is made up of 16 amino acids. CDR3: CASSFDRSPSGNTIYF. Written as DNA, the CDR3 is TGTGCCAGCAGTTTCGACAGGTCTCCCTCTGGAAACACCATATATTTT.

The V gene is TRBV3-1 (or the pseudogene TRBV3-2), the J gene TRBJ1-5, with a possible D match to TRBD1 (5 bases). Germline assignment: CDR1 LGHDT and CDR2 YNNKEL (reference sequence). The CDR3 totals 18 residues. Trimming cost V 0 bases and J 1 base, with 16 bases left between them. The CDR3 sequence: CASSQDNSGGRSNQPQHF. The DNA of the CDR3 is TGTGCCAGCAGCCAAGATAATTCCGGGGGACGCAGCAATCAGCCCCAGCATTTT.

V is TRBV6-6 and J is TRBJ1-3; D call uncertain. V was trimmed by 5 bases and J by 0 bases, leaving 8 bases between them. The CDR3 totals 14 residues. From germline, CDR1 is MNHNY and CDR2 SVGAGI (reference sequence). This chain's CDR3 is CASSKQDSGNTIYF. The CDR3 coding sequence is TGTGCCAGCAGTAAACAAGACTCTGGAAACACCATATATTTT.

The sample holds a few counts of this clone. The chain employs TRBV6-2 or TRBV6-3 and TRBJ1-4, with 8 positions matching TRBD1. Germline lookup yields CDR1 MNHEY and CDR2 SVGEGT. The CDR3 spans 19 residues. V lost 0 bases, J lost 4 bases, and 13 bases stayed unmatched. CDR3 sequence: CASSYSSTLPGQVNEKLFF. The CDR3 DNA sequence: TGTGCCAGCAGTTACTCGAGTACCCTACCGGGACAGGTTAATGAAAAACTGTTTTTT.

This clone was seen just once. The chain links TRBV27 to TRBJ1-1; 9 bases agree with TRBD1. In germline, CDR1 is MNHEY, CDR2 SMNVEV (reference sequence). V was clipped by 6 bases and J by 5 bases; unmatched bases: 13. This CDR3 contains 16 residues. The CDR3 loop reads CASRPMTGTGTTEAFF. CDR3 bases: TGTGCCAGCAGACCTATGACCGGGACAGGGACAACTGAAGCTTTCTTT.

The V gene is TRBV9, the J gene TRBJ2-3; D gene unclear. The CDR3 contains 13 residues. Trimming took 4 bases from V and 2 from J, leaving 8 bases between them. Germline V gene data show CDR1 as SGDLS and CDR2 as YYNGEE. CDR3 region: CASSLNPTDTQYF. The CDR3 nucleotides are TGTGCCAGCAGCCTAAATCCCACAGATACGCAGTATTTT.

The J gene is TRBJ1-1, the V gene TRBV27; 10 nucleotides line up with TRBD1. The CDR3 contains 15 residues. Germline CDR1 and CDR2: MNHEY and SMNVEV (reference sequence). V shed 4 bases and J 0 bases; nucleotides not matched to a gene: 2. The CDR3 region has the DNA TGTGCCAGCAGTTCGGGGACAGGGGTGAACACTGAAGCTTTCTTT. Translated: CASSSGTGVNTEAFF.

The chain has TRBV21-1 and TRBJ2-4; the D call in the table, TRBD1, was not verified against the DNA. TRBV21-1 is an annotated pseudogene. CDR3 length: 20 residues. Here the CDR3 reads CASSTNRDRGRVGAKNIQYF. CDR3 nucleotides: TGTGCCAGCAGCACGAACCGGGACAGGGGGCGTGTTGGTGCCAAAAACATTCAGTACTTC.

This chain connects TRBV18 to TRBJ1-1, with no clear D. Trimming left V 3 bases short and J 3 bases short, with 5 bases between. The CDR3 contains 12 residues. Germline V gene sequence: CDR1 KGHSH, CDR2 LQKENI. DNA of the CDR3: TGTGCCAGCTCACCGGCGGACACTGAAGCTTTCTTT. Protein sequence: CASSPADTEAFF.

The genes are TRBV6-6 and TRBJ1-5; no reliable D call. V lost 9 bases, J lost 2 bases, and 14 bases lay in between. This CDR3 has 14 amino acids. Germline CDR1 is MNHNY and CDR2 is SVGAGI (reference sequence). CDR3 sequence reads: CASTGARGNQPQHF. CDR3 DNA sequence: TGTGCCAGTACCGGCGCTCGGGGCAATCAGCCCCAGCATTTT.

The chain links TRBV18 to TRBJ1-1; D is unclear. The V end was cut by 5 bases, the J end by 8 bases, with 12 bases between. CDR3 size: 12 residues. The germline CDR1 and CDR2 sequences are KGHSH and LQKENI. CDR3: CASSNANREAFF. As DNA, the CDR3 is TGTGCCAGCTCAAACGCTAACCGGGAAGCTTTCTTT.

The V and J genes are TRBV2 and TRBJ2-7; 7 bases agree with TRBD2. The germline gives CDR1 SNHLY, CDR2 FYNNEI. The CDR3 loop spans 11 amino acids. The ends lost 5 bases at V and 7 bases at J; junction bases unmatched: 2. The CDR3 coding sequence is TGTGCCAGCAGTTGGGGGGGTGAGCAGTACTTC. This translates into CASSWGGEQYF.

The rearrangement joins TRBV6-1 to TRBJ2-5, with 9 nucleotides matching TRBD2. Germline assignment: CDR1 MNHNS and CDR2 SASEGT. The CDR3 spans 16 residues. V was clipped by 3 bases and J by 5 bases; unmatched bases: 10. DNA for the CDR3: TGTGCCAGCAGTGACGGGGGGACTAGCCTAGGGGAGACCCAGTACTTC. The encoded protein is CASSDGGTSLGETQYF.

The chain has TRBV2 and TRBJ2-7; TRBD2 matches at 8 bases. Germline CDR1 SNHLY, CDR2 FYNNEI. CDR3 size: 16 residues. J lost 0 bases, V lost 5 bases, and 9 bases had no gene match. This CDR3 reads CASSNIAGSRSYEQYF. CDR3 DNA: TGTGCCAGCAGTAATATAGCGGGGTCTCGCTCCTACGAGCAGTACTTC.

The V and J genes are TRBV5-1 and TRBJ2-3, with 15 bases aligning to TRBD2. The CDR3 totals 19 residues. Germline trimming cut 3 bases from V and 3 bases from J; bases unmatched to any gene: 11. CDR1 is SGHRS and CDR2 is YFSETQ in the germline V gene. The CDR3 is CASSSLGLAGGHPTDTQYF. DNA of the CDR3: TGCGCCAGCAGCTCACTAGGACTAGCGGGGGGGCACCCAACAGATACGCAGTATTTT.

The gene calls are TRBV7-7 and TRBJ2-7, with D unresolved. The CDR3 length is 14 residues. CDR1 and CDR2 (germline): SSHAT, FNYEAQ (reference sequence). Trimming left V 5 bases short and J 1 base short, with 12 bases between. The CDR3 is CASSQDTTSYEQYF. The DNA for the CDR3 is TGTGCCAGCAGCCAAGATACTACATCCTACGAGCAGTACTTC.

CDR3 DNA: TGTGCCAGCAGCCGGGACAGGGTTACTTCACCCCTCCACTTT. Translation gives CASSRDRVTSPLHF. The V and J genes are TRBV27 and TRBJ1-6; 9 bases fit TRBD1. CDR1 is MNHEY, CDR2 SMNVEV, per germline (reference sequence). This CDR3 has 14 residues. V was pared by 6 bases and J by 9 bases, with 6 bases of the junction left unmatched.

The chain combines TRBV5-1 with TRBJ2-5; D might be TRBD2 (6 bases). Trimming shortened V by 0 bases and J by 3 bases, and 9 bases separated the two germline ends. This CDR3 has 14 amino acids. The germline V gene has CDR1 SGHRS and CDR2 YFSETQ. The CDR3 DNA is TGCGCCAGCAGCTTGGTTGGCGGGGAAGAGACCCAGTACTTC. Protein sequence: CASSLVGGEETQYF.

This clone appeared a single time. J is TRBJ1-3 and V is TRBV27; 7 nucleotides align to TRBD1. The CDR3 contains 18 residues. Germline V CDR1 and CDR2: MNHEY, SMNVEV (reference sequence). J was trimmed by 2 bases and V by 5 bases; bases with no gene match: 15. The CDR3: CASSLTAARGQAGNTIYF. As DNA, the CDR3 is TGTGCCAGCAGTCTCACCGCCGCCCGAGGACAGGCTGGAAACACCATATATTTT.

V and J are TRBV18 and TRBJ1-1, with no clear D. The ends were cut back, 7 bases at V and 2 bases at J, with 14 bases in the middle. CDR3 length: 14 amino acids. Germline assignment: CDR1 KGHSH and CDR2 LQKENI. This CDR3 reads CASLPPTINTEAFF. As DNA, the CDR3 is TGTGCCAGCTTACCTCCAACAATTAACACTGAAGCTTTCTTT.

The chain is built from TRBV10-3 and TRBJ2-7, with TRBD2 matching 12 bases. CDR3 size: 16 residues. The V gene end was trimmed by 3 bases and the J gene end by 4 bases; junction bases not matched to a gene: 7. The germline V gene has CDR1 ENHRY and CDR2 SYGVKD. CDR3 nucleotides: TGTGCCATCAGTGATCACACTAGCGGGGGGACTTACGAGCAGTACTTC. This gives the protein CAISDHTSGGTYEQYF.